These T cell receptor beta chains were read from a single sample in a study of CD8 T cells in Susac syndrome. In TCRdb, the immunoSEQ multiplex PCR reads were re-called with MiXCR into one record per CDR3 protein. The sample holds some 190,000 distinct CDR3 sequences, under 97% seen once. The source material was CD4+ T cells from PBMCs. The receptors were gathered from a human donor with multiple sclerosis. The CDR3 runs from the conserved cysteine through the conserved F or W. The order of the fields is V gene, J gene, CDR3 protein.

TRBV6-5,TRBJ2-7,CASSYSKGEQYF
TRBV3-1,TRBJ2-1,CASRQSSPGLAGGSSYNEQFF
TRBV12-3/TRBV12-4,TRBJ1-2,CASTPRNRANYGYTF
TRBV30,TRBJ1-5,CAWSVIGVRGDQPQHF
TRBV20-1,TRBJ1-1,CSVPSGVAGAFF
TRBV12-3/TRBV12-4,TRBJ2-7,CASTNRGHEQYF
TRBV20-1,TRBJ2-1,CSARDGGLAKDEQFF
TRBV3-1,TRBJ2-1,CASSRTQRYNEQFF
TRBV4-2,TRBJ2-3,CASSQGRGQVRLGTDTQYF
TRBV29-1,TRBJ1-4,CSVPGTVNEKLFF
TRBV5-1,TRBJ2-2,CASSQTGGNTGELFF
TRBV20-1,TRBJ1-5,CSASGDNRFRQPQHF
TRBV28,TRBJ2-5,CASRPGTHTRETQYF
TRBV20-1,TRBJ2-5,CSAQRGGLETQYF
TRBV6-5,TRBJ2-7,CASSPGGTHEQYF
TRBV30,TRBJ2-1,CAWSVHLAGSSYNEQFF
TRBV5-4,TRBJ1-1,CASSIDKTEAFF
TRBV28,TRBJ2-4,CASSIIGQGVAKNIQYF
TRBV3-1,TRBJ2-5,CASSQVLGQGETQYF
TRBV5-1,TRBJ1-5,CASSLGTANQPQHF
TRBV29-1,TRBJ1-1,CSVQTVMNTEAFF
TRBV11-1,TRBJ2-5,CASSFESPTVQQGTQYF
TRBV6-1,TRBJ1-2,CASTRETGGFNYGYTF
TRBV11-2,TRBJ2-7,CASSLGAAYEQYF
TRBV12-3/TRBV12-4,TRBJ2-1,CASSFVQDNEQFF
TRBV6-2/TRBV6-3,.,CASSPAGHRTQFF
TRBV9,TRBJ1-2,CASSASYRGTNYGYTF
TRBV6-5,TRBJ2-3,CASSSSGSVAQYF
TRBV7-3,TRBJ2-1,CASSLQGAANNEQFF
TRBV29-1,TRBJ2-7,CSARGQAYEQYF
TRBV2,TRBJ1-5,CASSGDRDSNQPQHF
TRBV29-1,TRBJ2-5,CSVPLGMGWEETQYF
TRBV18,TRBJ2-7,CASSPGPDQEQYF
TRBV11-2,TRBJ2-7,CASRVPGQALEQYF